This T cell receptor (beta chain) was retrieved from a study of vaccination and CD4 T cells after COVID-19. In regard to this clonotype: What it recognizes is unknown.

Stated treatment: approximately nine-day PBMC culture with coronavirus spike peptide pools or control peptides (ViraFEST assay). T cells were expanded with peptide pools, and expanded clonotypes were identified by TCR sequencing. The CDR3 sequence is 14 residues long. Germline CDR1 MNHNS, CDR2 SASEGT. With 2 bases removed from V and 4 bases from J, the gap between germline ends came to 9 bases. Cultured CD4+ T-cell DNA underwent Oncomine TCR Beta short-read sequencing. TCRdb reprocessed the PCR reads via MiXCR and lists one record per CDR3 protein. The sample lists fewer than 25,000 distinct CDR3 sequences, around 44% seen once, with over 11% in the top ten.

This receptor was identified in a human donor who had recovered from COVID-19. The sequenced sample was CD4+ T cells from blood, cultured in vitro. The chain uses TRBV6-1 and TRBJ1-5; D perhaps matches TRBD1 (5 bases). The CDR3 loop reads CASSETGPNQPQHF. CDR3 DNA sequence: TGTGCCAGCAGTGAAACAGGTCCTAATCAGCCCCAGCATTTT.